These T cell receptor beta chains were read from a single sample in a study of T cell responses to AZD1222 COVID-19 vaccine. Sequencing used immunoSEQ multiplex PCR; TCRdb keeps in-frame clones, though not all of them. The sample yields around 89,000 clones, 70% to 90% seen once. Source: peripheral blood, taken 28 days after the second AZD1222 dose. Receptor source: an adult who received the AZD1222 COVID-19 vaccine. Both conserved end residues are part of each CDR3. D genes are given only for firm matches. A clone size is listed for some rows: how often the clone was seen (once, few, many), or a class if it is expanded.

TGTGCCAGCAGCCGGGACGAGGGCTACACCTTC	CASSRDEGYTF	-	TRBJ1-2	TRBV7-8	once
TGTGCCAGTAAGAGCTCCTCCTACGAGCAGTACTTC	CASKSSSYEQYF	-	TRBJ2-7	TRBV19	-
TGTGCCAGCAGTTACTCTGCGTCATCTTATAATTCACCCCTCCACTTT	CASSYSASSYNSPLHF	-	TRBJ1-6	TRBV6-2/TRBV6-3	-
TGTGCCAGCAGGCCTTCATTTTTGGGCACCGGGGAGCTGTTTTTT	CASRPSFLGTGELFF	-	TRBJ2-2	TRBV7-9	-
TGTGCCAGCAGCGGGCGGACAGGATTGAACACTGAAGCTTTCTTT	CASSGRTGLNTEAFF	TRBD1	TRBJ1-1	TRBV7-6	once
TGTGCCAGCAGCGTAAAAGCCACGACTGGAAACACCATATATTTT	CASSVKATTGNTIYF	-	TRBJ1-3	TRBV9	once
TGTGCCAGCAGTTTGACAGGGCTCTTGAACACTGAAGCTTTCTTT	CASSLTGLLNTEAFF	TRBD1	TRBJ1-1	TRBV6-2/TRBV6-3	-
TGTGCCAGCAGCGCCGGGACAGGGGGCGAGACTGAAGCTTTCTTT	CASSAGTGGETEAFF	TRBD1	TRBJ1-1	TRBV9	-
TGTGCCAGCAGCATACGACAATGGGTGGGTAATTCACCCCTCCACTTT	CASSIRQWVGNSPLHF	-	TRBJ1-6	TRBV5-6	-
TGTGCCAGCAGTTATTTGGGGGCGTACTATGGCTACACCTTC	CASSYLGAYYGYTF	-	TRBJ1-2	TRBV6-6	-
TGTGCCAGCAGCTTTACAGCCGGCCTCAATCAGCCCCAGCATTTT	CASSFTAGLNQPQHF	-	TRBJ1-5	TRBV7-2	-
TGTGCCATCAGTGAGTACGGGAATGGCTACACCTTC	CAISEYGNGYTF	-	TRBJ1-2	TRBV10-3	-
TGTGCCAGCAGCTGGTCCCTGGGCTACACCTTC	CASSWSLGYTF	-	TRBJ1-2	TRBV5-6	-
TGTGCCAGCTCAACGGACAGGAATAATTCACCCCTCCACTTT	CASSTDRNNSPLHF	TRBD1	TRBJ1-6	TRBV18	-
TGTGCCACCAGTGATGCCAATGAGCAGTTCTTC	CATSDANEQFF	-	TRBJ2-1	TRBV24-1	few
TGTGCCAGAAGCCTAGCGGGGGGGCAAGAGACCCAGTACTTC	CARSLAGGQETQYF	TRBD2	TRBJ2-5	TRBV5-3	few
TGCGCCAGCAGCCTATTGGTTCAGGGGGCTGGGGCCAACGTCCTGACTTTC	CASSLLVQGAGANVLTF	TRBD1	TRBJ2-6	TRBV5-1	-
TGTGCCACCAGCAGAGATAGAAGCCAGGGCAATCAGCCCCAGCATTTT	CATSRDRSQGNQPQHF	-	TRBJ1-5	TRBV15	-
TGTGCCAGCAGCGGGACGTCGAGCAATCAGCCCCAGCATTTT	CASSGTSSNQPQHF	-	TRBJ1-5	TRBV6-2/TRBV6-3	-
TGTGCCACCAGTGATCCCCGGACAGGAAAAGCTTTCTTT	CATSDPRTGKAFF	TRBD1	TRBJ1-1	TRBV24-1	-
TGTGCCAGTAGTAAAGAGGGAAGGTGGACAGATACGCAGTATTTT	CASSKEGRWTDTQYF	-	TRBJ2-3	TRBV19	-
TGTGCCAGCAGTGAGTGGGGCACCTACACTGAAGCTTTCTTT	CASSEWGTYTEAFF	-	TRBJ1-1	TRBV2	-
TGCGCCAGCAGCCTCCAGACAGGGCGAGCTTTCTTT	CASSLQTGRAFF	TRBD1	TRBJ1-1	TRBV4-1	-
TGTGCCAGCAGTTCCCGCTATACGAACACTGAAGCTTTCTTT	CASSSRYTNTEAFF	-	TRBJ1-1	TRBV28	once
TGTGCCAGCAGTTTTCTTTCAATTAGGTTACTCACTGAAGCTTTCTTT	CASSFLSIRLLTEAFF	-	TRBJ1-1	TRBV28	-
TGTGCCAGCAGCCAACGCGGGACTAGCGGCGGGGAGCTGTTTTTT	CASSQRGTSGGELFF	TRBD2	TRBJ2-2	TRBV11-3	once
TGTGCCAGTAGTTCCCCCGAGGGAAACACCATATATTTT	CASSSPEGNTIYF	-	TRBJ1-3	TRBV19	-
TGTGCCAGCTCCTCTTCGACAGGGGACACCTACGAGCAGTACTTC	CASSSSTGDTYEQYF	TRBD1	TRBJ2-7	TRBV18	-
TGTGCCAGCAGAGGACAGGGCTCCTATAATTCACCCCTCCACTTT	CASRGQGSYNSPLHF	TRBD1	TRBJ1-6	TRBV28	-
TGTGCCAGCTCACCTCGGTTCGGAGAGACCCAGTACTTC	CASSPRFGETQYF	-	TRBJ2-5	TRBV18	once
TGCAGTGCTAGAGACGGGGGGCGGGAGTATTTT	CSARDGGREYF	-	TRBJ2-3	TRBV20-1	-
TGCGCCAGCAGCCAAGAAATCCGGACAGTGAACACCGGGGAGCTGTTTTTT	CASSQEIRTVNTGELFF	-	TRBJ2-2	TRBV4-3	-
TGTGCCAGCAGCCACACGCCAGGGGACAACACTGAAGCTTTCTTT	CASSHTPGDNTEAFF	-	TRBJ1-1	TRBV5-5	-
TGTGCCAGCAGCCATTCAGGGGCTCTGGGAGCTTTCTTT	CASSHSGALGAFF	-	TRBJ1-1	TRBV3-1/TRBV3-2	-
TGTGCCAGCAGTTTAGGGGACAGTCTTTCACCCCTCCACTTT	CASSLGDSLSPLHF	TRBD1	TRBJ1-6	TRBV27	-
TGTGCCAGCCAGCGGGATTATGGCTACACCTTC	CASQRDYGYTF	-	TRBJ1-2	TRBV7-9	-
TGTGCCTGGAGTGAACAGGCGGCAGCCACAGATACGCAGTATTTT	CAWSEQAAATDTQYF	-	TRBJ2-3	TRBV30	-
TGCGCCAGCAGCATAGCGGGGGGGCCGCTGTACGAGCAGTACTTC	CASSIAGGPLYEQYF	TRBD2	TRBJ2-7	TRBV5-1	-
TGTGCCAGCTGGGACAACTATGGCTACACCTTC	CASWDNYGYTF	-	TRBJ1-2	TRBV2	-
TGTGCCAGCAGCGTGGCGGACACCCTACTCCAGCCCCAGCATTTT	CASSVADTLLQPQHF	-	TRBJ1-5	TRBV9	-
TGTGCCAGCAGTCCCAGGCGGGGTGAGCAGTTCTTC	CASSPRRGEQFF	-	TRBJ2-1	TRBV12-3/TRBV12-4	-
TGTGCCAGCAGCTTCACAACTTTCGACACTGAAGCTTTCTTT	CASSFTTFDTEAFF	-	TRBJ1-1	TRBV7-9	-
TGTGCCAGCAGCTCCCGGACTAGCGGGGGGCGGCCCTTCTTC	CASSSRTSGGRPFF	TRBD2	TRBJ2-1	TRBV7-2	-
TGTGCCAGCAGTTCCGACAGGACTTATTTAGGCTACACCTTC	CASSSDRTYLGYTF	-	TRBJ1-2	TRBV28	-
TGTGCCAGCAGCCCTTTGGGCAAGAAAAATGAAAAACTGTTTTTT	CASSPLGKKNEKLFF	-	TRBJ1-4	TRBV7-9	-
TGTGCCAGCAGTTGGGCAGGGATTAACTCTGGAAACACCATATATTTT	CASSWAGINSGNTIYF	-	TRBJ1-3	TRBV6-5	-
TGTGCCAGCAGTTTAGGCGTGGTGGCTTTCTTT	CASSLGVVAFF	-	TRBJ1-1	TRBV12-3/TRBV12-4	-
TGTGCCAGCAGTTTTTTGTCGCGGCGGCACAACGGCACCGGGGAGCTGTTTTTT	CASSFLSRRHNGTGELFF	-	TRBJ2-2	TRBV27	-
TGTGCCAGCCGCCCAGGGTCGGCGGTCACTGAAGCTTTCTTT	CASRPGSAVTEAFF	-	TRBJ1-1	TRBV7-8	-
TGTGCCAGCAGCAGAGTCATGAACACTGAAGCTTTCTTT	CASSRVMNTEAFF	-	TRBJ1-1	TRBV2	-
TGCGCCAGCAGCTTGAGGCTAGCGAGACACAATGAGCAGTTCTTC	CASSLRLARHNEQFF	-	TRBJ2-1	TRBV5-1	-
TGTGCCAGCAGTTACGGGCGGGGGATTGAAGCTTTCTTT	CASSYGRGIEAFF	-	TRBJ1-1	TRBV6-5	-
TGTGCCAGCAGCAAAAGGTCGGTAGCGGGGGCTGGCGAGACCCAGTACTTC	CASSKRSVAGAGETQYF	-	TRBJ2-5	TRBV21-1	few
TGCGCCAGCAGCGTACTAGCGGGGGGGACAGATACGCAGTATTTT	CASSVLAGGTDTQYF	TRBD2	TRBJ2-3	TRBV5-1	-
TGCGCCAGCAGCTTCGGGTATGAGCAGTTCTTC	CASSFGYEQFF	-	TRBJ2-1	TRBV5-1	-
TGTGCCAGCAGCCTAGGACTAAACACCGGGGAGCTGTTTTTT	CASSLGLNTGELFF	-	TRBJ2-2	TRBV7-7	-
TGTGCCAGCAGTACGGCCGGGGACAGCGTCTATGGCTACACCTTC	CASSTAGDSVYGYTF	TRBD1	TRBJ1-2	TRBV6-6	once
TGTGCCAGCAGTTCCGCTGGGGGCTTCACTGAAGCTTTCTTT	CASSSAGGFTEAFF	-	TRBJ1-1	TRBV11-2	-
TGTGCCAGCAGTGAAGCGCACGGGGGGCGAGTCAGTAACCTTGAAGCTTTCTTT	CASSEAHGGRVSNLEAFF	-	TRBJ1-1	TRBV6-1	-